These 14 T cell receptor beta chains share one sample of origin, sequenced in a study of cytomegalovirus exposure and HLA in healthy donors. 13 Jbeta primers and 60 Vbeta primers were used for the PCR. The repertoire was sequenced with immunoSEQ multiplex PCR; TCRdb's copy has only in-frame clones and lacks some. The data contain 130,000 to 150,000 clones, about four fifths of them singletons. The sample taken for sequencing was PBMCs. The origin of the receptors is a man aged 35 to 55 in good health and CMV-seronegative.

The V gene is TRBV11-2, the J gene TRBJ2-1, with 7 bases identical to TRBD1. The CDR3 covers 16 residues. Germline loops: CDR1 SGHAT, CDR2 FQNNGV. V lost 1 base and J lost 4; bases outside the gene matches: 7. The CDR3 here is CASSLARGSLYNEQFF. The CDR3 DNA is TGTGCCAGCAGCTTAGCCAGGGGGTCGTTATACAATGAGCAGTTCTTC.

The chain carries TRBV7-6 and TRBJ1-2; TRBD1 matches at 11 bases. CDR3 length: 16 amino acids. V dropped 4 bases and J dropped 8; count of bases not matched to a gene: 12. Germline V lookup: CDR1 SGHVS, CDR2 FNYEAQ. CDR3 nucleotides: TGTGCCAGCAGCTCTACACCGCAGGACAGGGGGCTCGGCTACACCTTC. Its translation: CASSSTPQDRGLGYTF.

The J gene is TRBJ1-5, the V gene TRBV6-5, with D perhaps matching TRBD1 (6 bases). The ends were cut back, 0 bases at V and 4 bases at J, with 13 bases in the middle. Per germline, CDR1 MNHEY and CDR2 SVGAGI. CDR3 length: 16 amino acids. CDR3 residues: CASSYSTGPPNQPQHF. The CDR3, as DNA: TGTGCCAGCAGTTACTCGACAGGTCCTCCAAATCAGCCCCAGCATTTT.

This clone was detected only a few times. V usage is TRBV6-5 and J usage is TRBJ2-5, with 7 bases lining up with TRBD1. The CDR3 loop spans 14 amino acids. Per the germline V gene, CDR1 is MNHEY and CDR2 is SVGAGI. V shed 6 bases and J 3 bases; nucleotides not matched to a gene: 7. The CDR3 nucleotides are TGTGCCAGCAGCGCGTGGACAGGCGAAGAGACCCAGTACTTC. Encoded protein: CASSAWTGEETQYF.

The rearrangement uses TRBV28 and TRBJ1-5; TRBD1 matches at 8 bases. The germline gives CDR1 MDHEN, CDR2 SYDVKM. V lost 6 bases, J lost 6 bases, and 7 bases stayed unmatched. This CDR3 spans 14 amino acids. For the CDR3, the DNA is TGTGCCAGCAGGCCAGGGGGCGCCGGTCAGCCCCAGCATTTT. Encoded protein: CASRPGGAGQPQHF.

V gene TRBV10-1 combines with J gene TRBJ2-7; D not resolved. CDR1 and CDR2 from the germline V gene are WNHNN and SYGVQD (reference sequence). This CDR3 is 13 amino acids long. Trimming cost V 2 bases and J 6 bases, with 11 bases left between them. CDR3: CASSEAAWSEQYF. The DNA for the CDR3 is TGCGCCAGCAGTGAGGCAGCATGGAGCGAGCAGTACTTC.

This clone was counted between two and nine times. The chain links TRBV12-5 to TRBJ2-2; 9 positions match TRBD2. This CDR3 has 14 residues. Germline values: CDR1 LGHNT, CDR2 FRNRAP. V lost 6 bases, J lost 4 bases, and 3 bases stayed unmatched. CDR3 in amino acids: CASGAGGPTGELFF. Written as DNA, the CDR3 is TGTGCTAGTGGCGCGGGGGGGCCCACCGGGGAGCTGTTTTTT.

J is TRBJ1-1 and V is TRBV29-1; weak D call: TRBD1 (6 bases). The CDR3 covers 13 residues. The V end was cut by 4 bases, the J end by 2 bases, with 11 bases between. Germline V gene lookup returns CDR1 SQVTM and CDR2 ANQGSEA. The CDR3 DNA sequence: TGCAGCGTTGGCGCAGGGGAAAACACTGAAGCTTTCTTT. Amino acids: CSVGAGENTEAFF.

V usage is TRBV7-2 and J usage is TRBJ2-7; TRBD2 might be the D (5 bases). Trimming stripped 5 bases from V and 2 bases from J, with 10 bases between. The V gene's germline CDR1 is SGHTA and CDR2 FQGNSA. The CDR3 loop spans 13 amino acids. The CDR3 is CASSTKRAYEQYF. The CDR3 DNA reads as TGTGCCAGCAGCACCAAGAGGGCCTACGAGCAGTACTTC.

The chain recombines TRBV6-5 with TRBJ2-1; 8 positions agree with TRBD1. V dropped 4 bases and J dropped 3; count of bases not matched to a gene: 5. CDR3 length: 15 amino acids. CDR1 and CDR2 (germline): MNHEY, SVGAGI. CDR3 DNA: TGTGCCAGCAGTTCCCAGGGGGCTGACTACAATGAGCAGTTCTTC. Amino acids: CASSSQGADYNEQFF.

This chain connects TRBV19 to TRBJ2-3; TRBD1 aligns across 9 bases. CDR1 LNHDA and CDR2 SQIVND come from the germline V gene (reference sequence). After removal of 7 bases from V and 4 bases from J, the junction contained 6 bases not matched to a gene. The CDR3 runs to 14 residues. This CDR3 reads CASTGDREADTQYF. The DNA for the CDR3 is TGTGCCAGTACCGGGGACAGGGAGGCAGATACGCAGTATTTT. The complete variable domain, with remaining parts taken from reference TRBV19 and TRBJ2-3, reads DGGITQSPKYLFRKEGQNVTLSCEQNLNHDAMYWYRQDPGQGLRLIYYSQIVNDFQKGDIAEGYSVSREKKESFPLTVTSAQKNPTAFYLCASTGDREADTQYFGPGTRLTVL.

This clone was observed a few times. The rearrangement links TRBV27 to TRBJ2-7, with 8 bases identical to TRBD2. Germline CDR1 MNHEY, CDR2 SMNVEV (reference sequence). CDR3 length: 15 residues. Losses at the gene ends were 5 bases for V and 2 bases for J; bases not matched to a gene: 8. In nucleotides, the CDR3 is TGTGCCAGCAGTGGATCTAGCGGGCCTCCCTACGAGCAGTACTTC. This gives the protein CASSGSSGPPYEQYF.

This clone was counted only a few times. J is TRBJ1-3 and V is TRBV5-4, with no clear D. Looked up from germline, CDR1 is SGHNT and CDR2 is YYREEE (reference sequence). This CDR3 spans 14 amino acids. Trimming stripped 4 bases from V and 0 bases from J, with 8 bases between. DNA of the CDR3: TGTGCCAGCAGCCCAGAGGTCTCTGGAAACACCATATATTTT. This sequence encodes CASSPEVSGNTIYF.

The chain joins TRBV6-5 to TRBJ1-2, with 9 bases lining up with TRBD1. Germline CDR1 is MNHEY and CDR2 is SVGAGI. The junction had 11 bases not matched to a gene; V was cut back by 7 bases and J by 8 bases. The CDR3 contains 14 residues. The CDR3 reads CASNYGQGIGGYTF. The CDR3 DNA reads TGTGCCAGCAATTATGGACAGGGGATCGGGGGCTACACCTTC.